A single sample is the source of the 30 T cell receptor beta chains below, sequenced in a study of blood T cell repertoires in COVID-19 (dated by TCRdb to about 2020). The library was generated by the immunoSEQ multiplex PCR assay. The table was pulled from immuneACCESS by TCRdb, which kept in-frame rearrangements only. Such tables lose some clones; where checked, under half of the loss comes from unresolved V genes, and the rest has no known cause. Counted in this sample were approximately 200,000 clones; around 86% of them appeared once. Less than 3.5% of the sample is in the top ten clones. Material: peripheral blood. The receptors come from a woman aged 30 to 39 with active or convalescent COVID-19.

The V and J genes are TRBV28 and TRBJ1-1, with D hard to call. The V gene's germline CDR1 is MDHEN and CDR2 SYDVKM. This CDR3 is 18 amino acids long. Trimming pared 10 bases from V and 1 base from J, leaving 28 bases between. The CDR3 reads CATQFMGHMGGENTEAFF. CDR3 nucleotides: TGTGCCACCCAGTTTATGGGTCACATGGGCGGGGAGAACACTGAAGCTTTCTTT.

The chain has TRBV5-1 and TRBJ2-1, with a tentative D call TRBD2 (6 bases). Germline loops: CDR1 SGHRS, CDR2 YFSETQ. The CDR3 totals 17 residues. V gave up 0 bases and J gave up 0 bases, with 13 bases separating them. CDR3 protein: CASSLDWRGGSYNEQFF. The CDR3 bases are TGCGCCAGCAGCTTGGATTGGAGGGGCGGCTCCTACAATGAGCAGTTCTTC.

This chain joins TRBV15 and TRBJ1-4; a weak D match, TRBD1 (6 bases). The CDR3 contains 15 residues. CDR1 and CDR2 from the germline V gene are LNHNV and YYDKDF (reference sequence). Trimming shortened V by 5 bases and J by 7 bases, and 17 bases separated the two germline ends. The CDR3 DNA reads TGTGCCACCAGCGGGGCCGGGGAGGGGGGTGAAAAACTGTTTTTT. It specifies CATSGAGEGGEKLFF.

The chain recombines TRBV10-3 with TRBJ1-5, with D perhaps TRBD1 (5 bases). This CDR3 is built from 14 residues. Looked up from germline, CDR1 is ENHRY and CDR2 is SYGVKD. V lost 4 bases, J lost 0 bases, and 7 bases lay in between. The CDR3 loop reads CAISAGYSNQPQHF. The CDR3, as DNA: TGTGCCATCAGTGCAGGGTATAGCAATCAGCCCCAGCATTTT.

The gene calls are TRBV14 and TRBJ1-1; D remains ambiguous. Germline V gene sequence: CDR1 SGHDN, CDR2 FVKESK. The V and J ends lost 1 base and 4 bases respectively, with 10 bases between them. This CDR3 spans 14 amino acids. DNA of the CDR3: TGTGCCAGCAGCCAAGTTGCGGGGTTCACTGAAGCTTTCTTT. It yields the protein CASSQVAGFTEAFF.

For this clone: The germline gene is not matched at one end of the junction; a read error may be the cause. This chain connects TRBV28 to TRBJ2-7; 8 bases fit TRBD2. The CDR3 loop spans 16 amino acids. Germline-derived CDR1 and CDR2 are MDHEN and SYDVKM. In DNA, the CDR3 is TGTGTCAGCAGTTCCAGCGGGAGCCCTATCTCCTACGAGCAGTACTTC. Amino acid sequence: CVSSSSGSPISYEQYF.

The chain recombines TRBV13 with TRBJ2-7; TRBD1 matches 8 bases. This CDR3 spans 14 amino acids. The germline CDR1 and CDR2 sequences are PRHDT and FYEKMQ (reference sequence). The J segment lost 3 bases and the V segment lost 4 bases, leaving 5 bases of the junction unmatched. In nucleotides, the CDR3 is TGTGCCAGCAGCTCCCGGGACAGGTTCTACGAGCAGTACTTC. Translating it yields CASSSRDRFYEQYF.

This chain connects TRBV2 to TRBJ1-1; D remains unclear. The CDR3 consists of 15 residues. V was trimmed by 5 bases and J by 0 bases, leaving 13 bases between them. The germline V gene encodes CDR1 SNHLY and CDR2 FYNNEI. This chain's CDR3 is CASSLKTALNTEAFF. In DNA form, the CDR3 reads TGTGCCAGCAGTTTGAAAACAGCCTTGAACACTGAAGCTTTCTTT.

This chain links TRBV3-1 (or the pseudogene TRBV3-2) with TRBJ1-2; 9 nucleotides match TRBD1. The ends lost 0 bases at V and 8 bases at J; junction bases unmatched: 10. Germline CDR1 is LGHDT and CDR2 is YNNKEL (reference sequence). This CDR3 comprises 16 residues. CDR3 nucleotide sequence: TGTGCCAGCAGCCAAGATATACAGGGGGCGCGGGACGGCTACACCTTC. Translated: CASSQDIQGARDGYTF.

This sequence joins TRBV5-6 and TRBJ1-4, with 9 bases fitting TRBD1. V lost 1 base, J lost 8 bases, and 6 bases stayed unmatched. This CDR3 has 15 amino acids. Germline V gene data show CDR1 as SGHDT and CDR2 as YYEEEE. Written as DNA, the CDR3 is TGTGCCAGCAGCTTGTGGGGGACAGGGCTGGAAAAACTGTTTTTT. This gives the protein CASSLWGTGLEKLFF.

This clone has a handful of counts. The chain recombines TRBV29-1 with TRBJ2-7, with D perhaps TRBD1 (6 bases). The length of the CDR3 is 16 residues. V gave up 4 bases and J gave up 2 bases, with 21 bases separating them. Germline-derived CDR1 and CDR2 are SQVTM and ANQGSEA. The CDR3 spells CSVVTGTSTGTYEQYF. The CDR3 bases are TGCAGCGTTGTAACAGGGACGTCCACAGGGACCTACGAGCAGTACTTC.

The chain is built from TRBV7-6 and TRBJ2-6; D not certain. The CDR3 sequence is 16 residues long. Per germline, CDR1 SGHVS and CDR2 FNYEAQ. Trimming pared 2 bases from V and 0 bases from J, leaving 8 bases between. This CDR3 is CASSLYPFSGANVLTF. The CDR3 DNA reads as TGTGCCAGCAGCTTATATCCGTTCTCTGGGGCCAACGTCCTGACTTTC.

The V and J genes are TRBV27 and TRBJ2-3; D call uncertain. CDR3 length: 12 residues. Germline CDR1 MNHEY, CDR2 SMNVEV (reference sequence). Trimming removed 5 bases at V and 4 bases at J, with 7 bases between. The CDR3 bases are TGTGCCAGCAGTCCTTTCCCAGATACGCAGTATTTT. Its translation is CASSPFPDTQYF.

The CDR3 DNA reads TGTGCCAGCAGCTTAGCAGGGGCTGGAAACACCATATATTTT. Translated, it gives CASSLAGAGNTIYF. The genes are TRBV7-2 and TRBJ1-3, with D perhaps matching TRBD1 (5 bases). V shed 0 bases and J shed 2 bases, with 5 bases lying between them. Germline CDR1 reads SGHTA; CDR2 reads FQGNSA. The CDR3 is made up of 14 amino acids.

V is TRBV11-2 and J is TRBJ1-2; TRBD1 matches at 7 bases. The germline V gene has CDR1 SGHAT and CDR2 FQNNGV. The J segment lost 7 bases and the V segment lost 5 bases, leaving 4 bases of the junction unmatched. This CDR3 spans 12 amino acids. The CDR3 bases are TGTGCCAGCAGCCTCGGACAGGTTGGCTACACCTTC. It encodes CASSLGQVGYTF.

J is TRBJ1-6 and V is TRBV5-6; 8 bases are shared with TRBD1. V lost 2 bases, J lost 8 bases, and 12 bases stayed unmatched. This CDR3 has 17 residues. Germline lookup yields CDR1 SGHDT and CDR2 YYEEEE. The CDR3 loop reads CASSFQPDRVWYSPLHF. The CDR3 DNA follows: TGTGCCAGCAGCTTTCAACCGGACAGGGTGTGGTATTCACCCCTCCACTTT.

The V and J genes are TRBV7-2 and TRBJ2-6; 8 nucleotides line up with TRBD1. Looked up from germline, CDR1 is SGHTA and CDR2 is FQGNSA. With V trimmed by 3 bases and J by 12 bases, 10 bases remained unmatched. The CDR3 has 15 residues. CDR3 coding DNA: TGTGCCAGCAGCTTCGGACAGGGAAGAGGTGGCGTCCTGACTTTC. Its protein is CASSFGQGRGGVLTF.

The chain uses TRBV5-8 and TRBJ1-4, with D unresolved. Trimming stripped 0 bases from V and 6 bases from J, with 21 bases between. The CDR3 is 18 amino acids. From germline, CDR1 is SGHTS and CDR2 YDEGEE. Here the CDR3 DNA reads TGTGCCAGCAGCTTGGGGCCTGGGGAGGCCTTGAGGGATGAAAAACTGTTTTTT. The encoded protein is CASSLGPGEALRDEKLFF.

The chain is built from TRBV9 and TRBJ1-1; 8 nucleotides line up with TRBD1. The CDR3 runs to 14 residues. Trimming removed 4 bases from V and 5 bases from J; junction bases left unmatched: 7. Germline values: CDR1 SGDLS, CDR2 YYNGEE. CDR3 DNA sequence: TGTGCCAGCAGCCTGGGGACAGGAGGGACTGAAGCTTTCTTT. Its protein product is CASSLGTGGTEAFF. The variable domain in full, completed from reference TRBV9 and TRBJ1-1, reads DSGVTQTPKHLITATGQRVTLRCSPRSGDLSVYWYQQSLDQGLQFLIQYYNGEERAKGNILERFSAQQFPDLHSELNLSSLELGDSALYFCASSLGTGGTEAFFGQGTRLTVV.

CDR3 amino acids: CASSYTGGLDEQYF. The CDR3 DNA follows: TGTGCCAGCAGTTACACAGGGGGCTTGGACGAGCAGTACTTC. The rearrangement uses TRBV6-2 or TRBV6-3 and TRBJ2-7; TRBD1 aligns across 9 bases. The CDR3 runs to 14 residues. Losses at the gene ends were 2 bases for V and 5 bases for J; bases not matched to a gene: 4. Germline values: CDR1 MNHEY, CDR2 SVGEGT.

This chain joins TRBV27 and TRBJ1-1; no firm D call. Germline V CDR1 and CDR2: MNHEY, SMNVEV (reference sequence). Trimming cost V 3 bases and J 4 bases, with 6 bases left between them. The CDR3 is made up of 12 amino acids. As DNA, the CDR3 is TGTGCCAGCAGTTTCTACGGCACTGAAGCTTTCTTT. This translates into CASSFYGTEAFF.

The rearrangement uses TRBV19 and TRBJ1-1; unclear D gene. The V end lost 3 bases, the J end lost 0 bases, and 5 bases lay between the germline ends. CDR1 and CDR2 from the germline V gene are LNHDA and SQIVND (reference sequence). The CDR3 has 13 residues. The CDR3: CASSMRMNTEAFF. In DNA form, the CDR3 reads TGTGCCAGTAGTATGAGGATGAACACTGAAGCTTTCTTT.

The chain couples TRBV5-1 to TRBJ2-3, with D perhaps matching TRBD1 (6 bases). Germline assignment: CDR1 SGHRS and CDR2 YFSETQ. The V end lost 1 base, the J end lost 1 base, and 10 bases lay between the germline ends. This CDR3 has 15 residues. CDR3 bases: TGCGCCAGCAGCTTGCGGGCAGGGGGCACAGATACGCAGTATTTT. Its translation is CASSLRAGGTDTQYF.

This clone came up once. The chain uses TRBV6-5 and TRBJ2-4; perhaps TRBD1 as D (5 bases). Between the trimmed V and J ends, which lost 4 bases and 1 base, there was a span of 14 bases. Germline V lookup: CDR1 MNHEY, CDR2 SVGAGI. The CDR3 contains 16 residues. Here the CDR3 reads CASSFNYGAAKNIQYF. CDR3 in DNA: TGTGCCAGCAGTTTCAATTATGGGGCCGCCAAAAACATTCAGTACTTC.

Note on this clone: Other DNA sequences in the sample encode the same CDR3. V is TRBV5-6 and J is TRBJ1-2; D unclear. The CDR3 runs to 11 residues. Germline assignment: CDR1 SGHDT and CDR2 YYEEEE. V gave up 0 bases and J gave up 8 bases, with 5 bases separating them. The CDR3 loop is CASSLGSGYTF. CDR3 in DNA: TGTGCCAGCAGCTTGGGGAGCGGCTACACCTTC.

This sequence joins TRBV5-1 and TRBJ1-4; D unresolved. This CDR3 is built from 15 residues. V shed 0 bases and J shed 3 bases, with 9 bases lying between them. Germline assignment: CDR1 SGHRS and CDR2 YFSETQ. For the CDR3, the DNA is TGCGCCAGCAGCTTGGAGGGAGGATCTAATGAAAAACTGTTTTTT. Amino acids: CASSLEGGSNEKLFF. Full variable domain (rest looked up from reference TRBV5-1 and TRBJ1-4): KAGVTQTPRYLIKTRGQQVTLSCSPISGHRSVSWYQQTPGQGLQFLFEYFSETQRNKGNFPGRFSGRQFSNSRSEMNVSTLELGDSALYLCASSLEGGSNEKLFFGSGTQLSVL.

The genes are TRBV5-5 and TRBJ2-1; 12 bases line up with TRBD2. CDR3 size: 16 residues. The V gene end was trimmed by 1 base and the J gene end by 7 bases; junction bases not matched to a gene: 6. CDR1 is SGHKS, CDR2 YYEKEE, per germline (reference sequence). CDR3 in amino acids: CASSLRLAGVGNEQFF. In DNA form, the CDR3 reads TGTGCCAGCAGCTTGAGACTAGCGGGAGTGGGGAATGAGCAGTTCTTC.

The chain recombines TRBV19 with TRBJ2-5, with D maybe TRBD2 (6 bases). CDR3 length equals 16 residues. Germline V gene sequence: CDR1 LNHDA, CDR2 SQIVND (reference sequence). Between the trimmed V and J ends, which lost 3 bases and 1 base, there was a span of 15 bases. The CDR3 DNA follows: TGTGCCAGTAGTATTAACGGGGGAGGAGGCCAAGAGACCCAGTACTTC. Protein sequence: CASSINGGGGQETQYF.

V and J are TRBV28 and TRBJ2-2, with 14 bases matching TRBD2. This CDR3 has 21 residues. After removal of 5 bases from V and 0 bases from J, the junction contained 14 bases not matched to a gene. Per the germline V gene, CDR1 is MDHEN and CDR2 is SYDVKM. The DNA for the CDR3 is TGTGCCAGCAGTCCCACCGGGACTAGCGGGAGCGCTATTGCGAACACCGGGGAGCTGTTTTTT. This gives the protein CASSPTGTSGSAIANTGELFF.

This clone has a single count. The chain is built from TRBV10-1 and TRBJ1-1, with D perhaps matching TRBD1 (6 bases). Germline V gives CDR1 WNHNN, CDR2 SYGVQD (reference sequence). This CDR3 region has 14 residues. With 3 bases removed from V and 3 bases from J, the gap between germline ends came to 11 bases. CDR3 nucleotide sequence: TGCGCCAGCAGTGACTCAGGGGCGGACACTGAAGCTTTCTTT. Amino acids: CASSDSGADTEAFF.